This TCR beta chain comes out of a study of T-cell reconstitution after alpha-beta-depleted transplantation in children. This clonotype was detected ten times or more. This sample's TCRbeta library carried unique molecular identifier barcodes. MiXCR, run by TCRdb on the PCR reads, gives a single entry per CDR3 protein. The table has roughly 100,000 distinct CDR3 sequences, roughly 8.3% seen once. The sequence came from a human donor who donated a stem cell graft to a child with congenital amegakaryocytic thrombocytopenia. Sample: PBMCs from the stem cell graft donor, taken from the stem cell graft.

The CDR3 here is CASSNPPLGEQYF. The CDR3 region has the DNA TGTGCCAGCAGCAACCCCCCACTAGGCGAGCAGTACTTC. The chain carries TRBV12-3 or TRBV12-4 and TRBJ2-7; D perhaps matches TRBD2 (5 bases). Trimming stripped 6 bases from V and 6 bases from J, with 15 bases between. The CDR3 consists of 13 residues.